The sample holds one count of the clone carrying this T cell receptor (beta chain). This sample is part of a study of cytotoxic CD8 clonotypes in ibrutinib-treated CLL. At the level of the study: Partial response occurred in approximately 24 patients and complete response in 2; at median approximately 68 months, roughly 15 remained remitted and roughly twelve progressed.

TCRdb keeps only in-frame clones here, not all; method: immunoSEQ multiplex PCR. Of some 200,000 clones in the sample, nearly 80% were seen once. The origin of this receptor is a human donor with chronic lymphocytic leukemia. Source: PBMCs, taken after 12 months of ibrutinib treatment.

This CDR3 reads CASSPGTASSGNTIYF. The CDR3 DNA is TGTGCCAGCAGCCCCGGGACGGCGAGCTCTGGAAACACCATATATTTT. The chain couples TRBV5-4 to TRBJ1-3, with D perhaps matching TRBD1 (5 bases). Trimming cost V 4 bases and J 0 bases, with 14 bases left between them. The CDR3 totals 16 residues. In germline, CDR1 is SGHNT, CDR2 YYREEE (reference sequence).